Below, one T cell receptor (beta chain) is given with its context. The record originates from a study of spatial heterogeneity in lung cancer. Study-level background: The donor population consisted of some 67 patients with untreated, early-stage non-small cell lung cancer. Raw sequencing reads included, on average, more than eight appearances of each unique TCR and UMI combination.

CDR3 length: 13 residues. Germline values: CDR1 ENHRY, CDR2 SYGVKD. V was trimmed by 0 bases and J by 5 bases, leaving 6 bases between them. Indicated time point: blood at routine non-recurrence follow-up after resection. From the 5' RACE reads, TCRdb called clonotypes with MiXCR, one entry per CDR3 protein. The sample has tens of thousands of distinct CDR3 sequences; roughly 5.4% are singletons. The TCR was taken from a female donor with early-stage non-small cell lung cancer. The chain recombines TRBV10-3 with TRBJ2-3; no clear D gene. This specimen was PBMCs, taken at follow-up. The CDR3: CAISESPLDTQYF. CDR3 sequence (DNA): TGTGCCATCAGTGAGTCACCCTTAGATACGCAGTATTTT.